The rows below give T cell receptor beta chains drawn from one sample of a study of CD8 T cells in Susac syndrome. One entry per CDR3 protein, called by TCRdb with MiXCR from the immunoSEQ multiplex PCR reads. Of about 300,000 distinct CDR3 sequences in the sample, around 84% are singletons; the top ten hold 0.11%. The sequenced material came from CD8+ T cells from PBMCs. The source of these receptors is a human donor with multiple sclerosis. Each CDR3 is given with its conserved first and last residue. The order of the fields is J gene, D gene, V gene, clone size, CDR3 protein, CDR3 DNA. The D gene is left open where the match is weak. Size values are once, few and many counts, or a class for expanded clones, and some rows have none.

j_call: TRBJ2-3; d_call: TRBD2; v_call: TRBV20-1; clone_size: once; cdr3_aa: CSAPGLAMGRDTQYF; cdr3_nt: TGCAGTGCTCCCGGACTAGCGATGGGGAGAGATACGCAGTATTTT
j_call: TRBJ2-7; d_call: NA; v_call: TRBV7-9; clone_size: NA; cdr3_aa: CASSVGEQYF; cdr3_nt: TGTGCCAGCAGCGTGGGCGAGCAGTACTTC
j_call: TRBJ1-1; d_call: TRBD1; v_call: TRBV10-3; clone_size: NA; cdr3_aa: CAISESKTGTGLMNTEAFF; cdr3_nt: TGTGCCATCAGTGAGTCGAAAACCGGGACAGGGTTAATGAACACTGAAGCTTTCTTT
j_call: TRBJ1-3; d_call: NA; v_call: TRBV20-1; clone_size: NA; cdr3_aa: CSAPYTSGNTIYF; cdr3_nt: TGCAGTGCTCCCTACACCTCTGGAAACACCATATATTTT
j_call: TRBJ2-1; d_call: NA; v_call: TRBV20-1; clone_size: once; cdr3_aa: CSAGPQDYNEQFF; cdr3_nt: TGCAGTGCAGGCCCCCAGGACTACAATGAGCAGTTCTTC
j_call: TRBJ2-7; d_call: TRBD1; v_call: TRBV5-4; clone_size: NA; cdr3_aa: CASSFGTGGEQYF; cdr3_nt: TGTGCCAGCAGCTTCGGGACAGGGGGCGAGCAGTACTTC
j_call: TRBJ2-4; d_call: NA; v_call: TRBV6-1; clone_size: few; cdr3_aa: CASWQGGAKNIQYF; cdr3_nt: TGTGCCAGCTGGCAGGGAGGAGCCAAAAACATTCAGTACTTC
j_call: TRBJ1-2; d_call: NA; v_call: TRBV12-3/TRBV12-4; clone_size: NA; cdr3_aa: CASTSGTYGYTF; cdr3_nt: TGTGCCAGCACCTCCGGGACCTATGGCTACACCTTC
j_call: TRBJ2-1; d_call: TRBD1; v_call: TRBV2; clone_size: NA; cdr3_aa: CASSEGTGVSKSYNEQFF; cdr3_nt: TGTGCCAGCAGTGAAGGGACAGGGGTTAGTAAGTCCTACAATGAGCAGTTCTTC
j_call: TRBJ2-7; d_call: TRBD1; v_call: TRBV5-4; clone_size: few; cdr3_aa: CASSSDRGWYEQYF; cdr3_nt: TGTGCCAGCAGCTCCGACAGGGGGTGGTACGAGCAGTACTTC
j_call: TRBJ2-2; d_call: NA; v_call: TRBV27; clone_size: once; cdr3_aa: CASSLYQGGAGELFF; cdr3_nt: TGTGCCAGCAGTTTATATCAGGGGGGTGCCGGGGAGCTGTTTTTT
j_call: TRBJ2-5; d_call: NA; v_call: TRBV9; clone_size: once; cdr3_aa: CASSQSGKTQYF; cdr3_nt: TGTGCCAGCAGCCAGTCGGGAAAGACCCAGTACTTC
j_call: TRBJ2-1; d_call: NA; v_call: TRBV7-9; clone_size: NA; cdr3_aa: CASSLGPTGYNEQFF; cdr3_nt: TGTGCCAGCAGCTTAGGGCCGACTGGATACAATGAGCAGTTCTTC
j_call: TRBJ2-5; d_call: TRBD2; v_call: TRBV28; clone_size: once; cdr3_aa: CASSLWELAVEETQYF; cdr3_nt: TGTGCCAGCAGTTTATGGGAACTAGCGGTCGAAGAGACCCAGTACTTC
j_call: TRBJ2-1; d_call: TRBD2; v_call: TRBV19; clone_size: NA; cdr3_aa: CASRLAGFNEQFF; cdr3_nt: TGTGCCAGTAGACTAGCGGGCTTCAATGAGCAGTTCTTC
j_call: TRBJ2-2; d_call: TRBD2; v_call: TRBV12-3/TRBV12-4; clone_size: NA; cdr3_aa: CASSLAGTSGRCTGELFF; cdr3_nt: TGTGCCAGCAGTTTAGCGGGGACTAGCGGGAGGTGCACCGGGGAGCTGTTTTTT
j_call: TRBJ2-1; d_call: TRBD2; v_call: TRBV5-1; clone_size: NA; cdr3_aa: CASSGSGASGRAGEQFF; cdr3_nt: TGCGCCAGCAGCGGTAGCGGGGCTAGCGGGAGGGCCGGTGAGCAGTTCTTC
j_call: TRBJ2-3; d_call: TRBD2; v_call: TRBV11-2; clone_size: NA; cdr3_aa: CASSQRILRGTSTDTQYF; cdr3_nt: TGTGCCAGCAGCCAAAGAATTTTGCGGGGGACTAGCACGGATACGCAGTATTTT
j_call: TRBJ1-5; d_call: NA; v_call: TRBV28; clone_size: NA; cdr3_aa: CFTRGIKGSSQPQHF; cdr3_nt: TGTTTCACTCGGGGAATCAAAGGGTCCTCGCAGCCCCAGCATTTT
j_call: TRBJ2-2; d_call: TRBD1; v_call: TRBV4-1; clone_size: NA; cdr3_aa: CASSRPGQGGELFF; cdr3_nt: TGCGCCAGCAGCCGTCCGGGACAGGGGGGGGAGCTGTTTTTT
j_call: TRBJ2-1; d_call: TRBD2; v_call: TRBV30; clone_size: NA; cdr3_aa: CAWSPSPGLAGSDEQFF; cdr3_nt: TGTGCCTGGAGCCCCAGTCCGGGACTAGCGGGTAGCGATGAGCAGTTCTTC
j_call: TRBJ1-2; d_call: TRBD1; v_call: TRBV7-9; clone_size: NA; cdr3_aa: CAGDRGNYGYTF; cdr3_nt: TGTGCCGGCGACAGGGGGAACTATGGCTACACCTTC